This T cell receptor beta chain was recorded in a study of blood T cell repertoires in COVID-19. Looking at the study overall: In each case, the material was cDNA or gDNA derived from T cells, B-cell-depleted T cells, or PBMCs.

Using immunoSEQ multiplex PCR, the repertoire was profiled, and TCRdb retains in-frame clones only, with some absent. The table shows about 330,000 clones, with more than 85% occurring only once. Across over 20 US areas, participants ranged in age from roughly 18 to 95 years. Assignments of participants to cohorts depended upon their own reported clinical history. Two negative PCRs, clearance, or symptom resolution characterized the recovered Cohort 3 donors. The CDR3 totals 16 residues. The germline V gene has CDR1 LGHNA and CDR2 YSLEER. V lost 4 bases to trimming and J lost 3 bases; unmatched junction nucleotides: 10.

The chain employs TRBV4-3 and TRBJ1-2; 8 bases map to TRBD1. The sample was PBMCs or T cells enriched from blood (not recorded which). The sequence was obtained from a woman in her 30s who had recovered from COVID-19. CDR3 bases: TGCGCCAGCAGCCGAGACAAGGACAGGGATTACTATGGCTACACCTTC. This translates into CASSRDKDRDYYGYTF.